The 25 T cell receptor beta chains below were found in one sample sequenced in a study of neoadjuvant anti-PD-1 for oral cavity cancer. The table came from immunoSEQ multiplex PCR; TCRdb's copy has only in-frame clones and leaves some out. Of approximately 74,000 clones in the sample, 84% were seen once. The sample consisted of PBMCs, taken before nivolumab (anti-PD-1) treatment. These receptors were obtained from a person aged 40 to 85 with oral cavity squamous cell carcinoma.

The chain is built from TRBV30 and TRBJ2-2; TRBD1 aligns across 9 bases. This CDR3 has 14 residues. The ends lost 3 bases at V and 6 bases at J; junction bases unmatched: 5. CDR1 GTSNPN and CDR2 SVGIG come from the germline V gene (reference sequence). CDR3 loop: CAWSDRGYAGELFF. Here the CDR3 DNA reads TGTGCCTGGAGCGACAGGGGGTACGCCGGGGAGCTGTTTTTT.

This chain's CDR3 is CASSLGDLGNTIYF. Written as DNA, the CDR3 is TGCGCCAGCAGCTTGGGGGACCTTGGAAACACCATATATTTT. The gene calls are TRBV5-1 and TRBJ1-3, with a weak D call TRBD1 (5 bases). From germline, CDR1 is SGHRS and CDR2 YFSETQ. Trimming removed 0 bases from V and 3 bases from J, with 7 bases in between. This CDR3 is 14 amino acids long.

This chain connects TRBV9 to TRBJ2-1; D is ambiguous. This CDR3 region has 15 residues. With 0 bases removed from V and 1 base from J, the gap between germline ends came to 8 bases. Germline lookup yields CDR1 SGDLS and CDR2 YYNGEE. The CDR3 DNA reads TGTGCCAGCAGCGTAGATTCGATTTCCTACAATGAGCAGTTCTTC. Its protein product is CASSVDSISYNEQFF.

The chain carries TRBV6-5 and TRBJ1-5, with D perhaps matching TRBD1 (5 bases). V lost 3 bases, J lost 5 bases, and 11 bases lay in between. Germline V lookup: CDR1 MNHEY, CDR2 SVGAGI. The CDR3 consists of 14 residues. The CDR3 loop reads CASSYRRGYQPQHF. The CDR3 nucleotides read TGTGCCAGCAGTTATAGGAGGGGTTATCAGCCCCAGCATTTT.

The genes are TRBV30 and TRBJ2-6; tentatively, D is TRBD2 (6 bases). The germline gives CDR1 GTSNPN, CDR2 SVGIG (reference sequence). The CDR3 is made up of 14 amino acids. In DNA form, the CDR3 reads TGTGCTCTGGATCGGGGGTCCGGGGCCAACGTCCTGACTTTC. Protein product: CALDRGSGANVLTF. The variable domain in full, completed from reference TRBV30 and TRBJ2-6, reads SQTIHQWPATLVQPVGSPLSLECTVEGTSNPNLYWYRQAAGRGLQLLFYSVGIGQISSEVPQNLSASRPQDRQFILSSKKLLLSDSGFYLCALDRGSGANVLTFGAGSRLTVL.

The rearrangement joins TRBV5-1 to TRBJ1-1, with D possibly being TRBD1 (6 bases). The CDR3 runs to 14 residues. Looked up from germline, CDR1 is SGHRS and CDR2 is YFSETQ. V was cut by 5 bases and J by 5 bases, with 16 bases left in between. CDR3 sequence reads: CASSQQGEGTEAFF. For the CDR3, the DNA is TGCGCCAGCAGTCAACAGGGAGAGGGGACTGAAGCTTTCTTT.

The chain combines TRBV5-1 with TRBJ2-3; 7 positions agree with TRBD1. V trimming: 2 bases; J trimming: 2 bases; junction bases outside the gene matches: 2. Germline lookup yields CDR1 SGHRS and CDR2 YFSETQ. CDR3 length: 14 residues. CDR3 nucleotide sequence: TGCGCCAGCAGCTTAGGGACAGTCACAGATACGCAGTATTTT. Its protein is CASSLGTVTDTQYF.

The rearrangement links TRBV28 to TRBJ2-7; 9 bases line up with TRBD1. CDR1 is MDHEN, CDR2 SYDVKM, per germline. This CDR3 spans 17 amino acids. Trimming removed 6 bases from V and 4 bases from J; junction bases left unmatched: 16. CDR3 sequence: CASSRTLQGTGRYEQYF. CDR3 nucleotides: TGTGCCAGCAGCAGGACCCTTCAGGGGACAGGGAGGTACGAGCAGTACTTC.

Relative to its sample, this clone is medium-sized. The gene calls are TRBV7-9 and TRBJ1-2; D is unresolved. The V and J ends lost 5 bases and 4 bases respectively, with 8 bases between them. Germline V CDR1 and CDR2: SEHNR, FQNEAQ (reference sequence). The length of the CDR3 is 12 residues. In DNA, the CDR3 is TGTGCCAGCAGCCCTAAAGTCTATGGCTACACCTTC. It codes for CASSPKVYGYTF. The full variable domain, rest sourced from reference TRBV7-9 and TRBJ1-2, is DTGVSQNPRHKITKRGQNVTFRCDPISEHNRLYWYRQTLGQGPEFLTYFQNEAQLEKSRLLSDRFSAERPKGSFSTLEIQRTEQGDSAMYLCASSPKVYGYTFGSGTRLTVV.

The CDR3 coding sequence is TGTGCCAGCAGACCACAGGGGTCCGTTGGCTACACCTTC. It specifies CASRPQGSVGYTF. The gene calls are TRBV6-5 and TRBJ1-2; 7 bases are shared with TRBD1. Germline values: CDR1 MNHEY, CDR2 SVGAGI. The CDR3 runs 13 residues. The junction had 8 bases not matched to a gene; V was cut back by 6 bases and J by 7 bases.

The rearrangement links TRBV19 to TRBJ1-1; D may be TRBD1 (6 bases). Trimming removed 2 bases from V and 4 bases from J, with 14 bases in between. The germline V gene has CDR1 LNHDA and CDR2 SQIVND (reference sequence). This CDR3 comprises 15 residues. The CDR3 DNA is TGTGCCAGTAGTATACTTGGGGGGGGCGCCACTGAAGCTTTCTTT. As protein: CASSILGGGATEAFF.

The CDR3: CASSAGTSGHNEQFF. The CDR3 nucleotides read TGTGCCAGCAGCGCTGGGACTAGCGGCCACAATGAGCAGTTCTTC. This chain connects TRBV9 to TRBJ2-1, with 11 bases lining up with TRBD2. The CDR3 is 15 amino acids. Trimming took 3 bases from V and 5 from J; bases not matched to a gene: 4. Germline CDR1 is SGDLS and CDR2 is YYNGEE.

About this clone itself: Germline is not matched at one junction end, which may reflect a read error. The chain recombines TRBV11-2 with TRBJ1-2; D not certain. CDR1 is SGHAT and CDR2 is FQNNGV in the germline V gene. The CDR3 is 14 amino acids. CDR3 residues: CASSSVLVADRSNF. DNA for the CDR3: TGTGCCAGCAGCTCCGTGTTGGTCGCCGATCGGTCAAACTTC.

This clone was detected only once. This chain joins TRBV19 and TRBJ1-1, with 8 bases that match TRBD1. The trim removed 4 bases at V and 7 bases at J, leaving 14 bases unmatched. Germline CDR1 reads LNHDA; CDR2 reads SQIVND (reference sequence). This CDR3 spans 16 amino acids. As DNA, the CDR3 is TGTGCCAGTAGTACACCGTGGACAGGGAATATAAGTGAAGCTTTCTTT. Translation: CASSTPWTGNISEAFF.

CDR3 amino acids: CAWTSQPRDTQYF. The CDR3 DNA sequence: TGTGCCTGGACTAGCCAGCCGAGAGATACGCAGTATTTT. The V gene is TRBV30, the J gene TRBJ2-3; possibly TRBD2 for D (5 bases). The CDR3 contains 13 residues. The germline V gene encodes CDR1 GTSNPN and CDR2 SVGIG (reference sequence). The V end lost 4 bases, the J end lost 5 bases, and 13 bases lay between the germline ends.

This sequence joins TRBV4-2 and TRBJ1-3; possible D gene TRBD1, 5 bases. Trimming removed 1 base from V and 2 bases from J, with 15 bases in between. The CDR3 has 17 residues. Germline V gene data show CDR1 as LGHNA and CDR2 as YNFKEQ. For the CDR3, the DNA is TGTGCCAGCAGCCAAGTCCACCAGGGAGGTCCTGGAAACACCATATATTTT. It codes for CASSQVHQGGPGNTIYF.

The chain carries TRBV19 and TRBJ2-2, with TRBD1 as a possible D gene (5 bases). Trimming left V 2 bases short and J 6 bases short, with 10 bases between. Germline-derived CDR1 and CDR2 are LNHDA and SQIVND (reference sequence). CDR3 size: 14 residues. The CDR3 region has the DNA TGTGCCAGTAGTATACAGGGAACCCCCGGGGAGCTGTTTTTT. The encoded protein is CASSIQGTPGELFF.

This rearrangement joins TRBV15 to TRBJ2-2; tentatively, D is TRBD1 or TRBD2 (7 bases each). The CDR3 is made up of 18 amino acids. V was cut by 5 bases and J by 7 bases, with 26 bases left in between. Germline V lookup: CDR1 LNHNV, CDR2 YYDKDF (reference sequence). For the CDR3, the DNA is TGTGCCACCAGCTTACCCTTGGGGGGGGCCCCAGGGGGCGGGGAGCTGTTTTTT. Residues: CATSLPLGGAPGGGELFF. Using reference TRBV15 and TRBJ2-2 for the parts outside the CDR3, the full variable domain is DAMVIQNPRYQVTQFGKPVTLSCSQTLNHNVMYWYQQKSSQAPKLLFHYYDKDFNNEADTPDNFQSRRPNTSFCFLDIRSPGLGDTAMYLCATSLPLGGAPGGGELFFGEGSRLTVL.

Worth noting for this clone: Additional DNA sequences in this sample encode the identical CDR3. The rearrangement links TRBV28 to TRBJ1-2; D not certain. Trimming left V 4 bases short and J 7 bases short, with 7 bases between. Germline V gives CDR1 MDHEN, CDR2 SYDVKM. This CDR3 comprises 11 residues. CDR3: CASSSLRGYTF. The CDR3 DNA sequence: TGTGCCAGCAGTTCTCTTCGTGGCTACACCTTC.

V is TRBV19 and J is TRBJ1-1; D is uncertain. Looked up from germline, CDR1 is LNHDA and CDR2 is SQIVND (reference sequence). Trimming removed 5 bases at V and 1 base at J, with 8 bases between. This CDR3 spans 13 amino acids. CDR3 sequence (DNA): TGTGCCAGTAGTTGGCCAGCGAACACTGAAGCTTTCTTT. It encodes CASSWPANTEAFF.

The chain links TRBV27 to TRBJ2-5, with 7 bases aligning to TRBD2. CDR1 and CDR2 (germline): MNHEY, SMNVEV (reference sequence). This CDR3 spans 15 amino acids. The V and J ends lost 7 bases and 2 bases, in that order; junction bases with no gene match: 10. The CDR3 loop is CASTSQSSGQETQYF. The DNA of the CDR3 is TGTGCCAGCACCTCCCAGAGTAGCGGGCAAGAGACCCAGTACTTC.

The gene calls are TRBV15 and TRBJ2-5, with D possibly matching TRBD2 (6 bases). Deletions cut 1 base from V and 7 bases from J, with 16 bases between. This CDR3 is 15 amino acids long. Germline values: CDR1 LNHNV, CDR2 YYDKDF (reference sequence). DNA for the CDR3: TGTGCCACCAGCAGAGGGGTAGGGCTGGAGGGGACCCAGTACTTC. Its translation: CATSRGVGLEGTQYF. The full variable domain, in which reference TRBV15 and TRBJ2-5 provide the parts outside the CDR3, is DAMVIQNPRYQVTQFGKPVTLSCSQTLNHNVMYWYQQKSSQAPKLLFHYYDKDFNNEADTPDNFQSRRPNTSFCFLDIRSPGLGDTAMYLCATSRGVGLEGTQYFGPGTRLLVL.

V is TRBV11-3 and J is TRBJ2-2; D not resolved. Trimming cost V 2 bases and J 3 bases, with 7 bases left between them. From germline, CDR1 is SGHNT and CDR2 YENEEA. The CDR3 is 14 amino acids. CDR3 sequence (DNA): TGTGCCAGCAGCTTAAGCAGTGACACCGGGGAGCTGTTTTTT. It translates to CASSLSSDTGELFF. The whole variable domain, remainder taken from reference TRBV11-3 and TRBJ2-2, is EAGVVQSPRYKIIEKKQPVAFWCNPISGHNTLYWYLQNLGQGPELLIRYENEEAVDDSQLPKDRFSAERLKGVDSTLKIQPAELGDSAVYLCASSLSSDTGELFFGEGSRLTVL.

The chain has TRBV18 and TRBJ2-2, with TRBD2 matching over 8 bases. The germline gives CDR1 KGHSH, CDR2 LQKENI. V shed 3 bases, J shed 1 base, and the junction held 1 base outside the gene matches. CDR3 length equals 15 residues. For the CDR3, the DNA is TGTGCCAGCTCACCTAGCGGGGTGAACACCGGGGAGCTGTTTTTT. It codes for CASSPSGVNTGELFF.

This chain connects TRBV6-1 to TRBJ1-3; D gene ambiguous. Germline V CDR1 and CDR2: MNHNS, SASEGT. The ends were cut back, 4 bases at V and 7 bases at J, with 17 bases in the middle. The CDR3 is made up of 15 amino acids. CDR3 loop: CASSATYGPGNTIYF. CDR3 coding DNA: TGTGCCAGCAGTGCCACTTACGGCCCGGGGAACACCATATATTTT.